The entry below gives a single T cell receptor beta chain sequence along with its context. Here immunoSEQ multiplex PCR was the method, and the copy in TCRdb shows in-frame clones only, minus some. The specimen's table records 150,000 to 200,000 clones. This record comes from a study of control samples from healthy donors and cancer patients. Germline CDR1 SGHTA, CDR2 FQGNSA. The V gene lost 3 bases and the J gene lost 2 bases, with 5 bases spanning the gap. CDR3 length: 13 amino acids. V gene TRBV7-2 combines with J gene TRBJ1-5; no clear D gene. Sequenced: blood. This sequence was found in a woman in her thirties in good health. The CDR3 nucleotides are TGTGCCAGCAGCTTCGGAGGCAATCAGCCCCAGCATTTT. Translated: CASSFGGNQPQHF.